The entry that follows covers one T cell receptor beta chain sequence. The whole isolated RNA underwent reverse transcription, so sequencing captured expressed TCRB transcripts. An average of around 3.9 million reads was obtained for naive, central memory and regulatory T cell samples. Some clones are missing from TCRdb's copy, which holds only in-frame ones; the method was immunoSEQ multiplex PCR. The data hold over 150,000 clones, with about 8.1% observed a single time. This CDR3 spans 15 amino acids. V shed 1 base and J 4 bases; nucleotides not matched to a gene: 6. Germline V gene data show CDR1 as SGHTA and CDR2 as FQGNSA. This specimen comes from a study of beta chain features in type 1 diabetes.

This rearrangement joins TRBV7-2 to TRBJ1-1, with 7 bases that match TRBD1. Sequencing was performed on central memory CD4+ T cells from blood. This sequence originates from a man aged 18 to 30 in good health. For the CDR3, the DNA is TGTGCCAGCAGCTTAGGCTACAGGGGACCCACTGAAGCTTTCTTT. Its translation is CASSLGYRGPTEAFF. The whole variable domain, filled in from reference TRBV7-2 and TRBJ1-1, reads GAGVSQSPSNKVTEKGKDVELRCDPISGHTALYWYRQSLGQGLEFLIYFQGNSAPDKSGLPSDRFSAERTGGSVSTLTIQRTQQEDSAVYLCASSLGYRGPTEAFFGQGTRLTVV.